This T cell receptor (beta chain) is drawn from a study of TIL therapy for anti-PD-1-resistant metastatic lung cancer. Looking at the study overall: Median tumor PD-L1 proportion score was under 7.5%.

Time point meaning: pre-treatment sample, taken before nivolumab and TIL therapy. Tumor tissue came from excised metastases, mostly pleural nodules or supraclavicular lymph nodes. V gave up 10 bases and J gave up 7 bases; unmatched junction bases: 12. This CDR3 is 15 amino acids long. CDR1 KGHSH and CDR2 LQKENI come from the germline V gene. About this clone: Its antigen is unknown.

This was the immunoSEQ v3 assay. The method was immunoSEQ multiplex PCR; TCRdb's version includes in-frame clones alone and lacks a portion of them. This sample carries 25,000 to 30,000 clones, roughly 63% of them seen once, and the ten largest clones take more than 15%. Study conclusions and caveats: Many TIL product clones were absent from baseline tumor, suggesting clonal contraction.

The source material was tumor tissue, sampled at baseline. The V gene is TRBV18, the J gene TRBJ2-2; 10 nucleotides match TRBD2. The clonotype originates from a woman between 30 and 80 years old with non-small cell lung cancer. This chain's CDR3 is CAISSSGSGYGELFF. CDR3 nucleotides: TGTGCCATCTCTTCTAGCGGGAGCGGCTACGGGGAGCTGTTTTTT.